This T cell receptor (beta chain) is drawn from a study of tissue T cells after allogeneic stem cell transplantation. Study outcomes and limitations: TCR repertoires tracked anatomic similarity, regardless of disease or transplant status.

Time point noted: mouse harvest day 7 after allogeneic transplant. Tail vein injection delivered 10^7 T-cell-depleted bone marrow cells and 10^6 splenic CD5+ T cells. Tissues came from B6→BALB/c major-mismatch GVHD mice at day 7 or 14. The CDR3 covers 16 residues. CDR1 is SGHLS, CDR2 HYDKME, per germline. Unmatched junction bases numbered 6, after V lost 2 bases and J lost 1 base. Comment on this clone: Its matching antigen is unknown. The genes and germline here are from mouse. With the read ending 1 residue before the CDR3 end, the germline J gene is used to fill in that end.

Generated by immunoSEQ multiplex PCR, the TCRdb table keeps only in-frame clones and is missing some. The sample includes 4,000 or so clones, 50% seen only once; the top ten take 6.3%. V is TRBV12-2 and J is TRBJ2-7; TRBD2 agrees at 11 bases. Material: gut tissue. This sequence was found in a female BALB/c mouse given C57BL/6 T cells with graft-versus-host disease after an allogeneic hematopoietic cell transplant. CDR3 residues: CASSPPGLGVSYEQYF. Partial CDR3 DNA: TGTGCCAGCTCTCCGCCGGGACTGGGGGTTTCCTATGAACAGTAC. Supplemented by reference TRBV12-2 and TRBJ2-7, the full variable domain reads NSGVVQSPRYIIKGKGERSILKCIPISGHLSVAWYQQTQGQELKFFIQHYDKMERDKGNLPSRFSVQQFDDYHSEMNMSALELEDSAVYFCASSPPGLGVSYEQYFGPGTRLTVL.